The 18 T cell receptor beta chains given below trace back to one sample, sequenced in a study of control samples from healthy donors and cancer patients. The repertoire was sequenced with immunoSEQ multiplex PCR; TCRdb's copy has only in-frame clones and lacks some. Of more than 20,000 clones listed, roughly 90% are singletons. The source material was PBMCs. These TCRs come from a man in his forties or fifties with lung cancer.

The CDR3 is CASSLSGITEAFF. The CDR3 DNA reads TGTGCCAGCAGCCTCTCGGGGATCACTGAAGCTTTCTTT. The chain has TRBV28 and TRBJ1-1, with unresolved D. CDR3 size: 13 residues. The germline CDR1 and CDR2 sequences are MDHEN and SYDVKM. V lost 6 bases, J lost 4 bases, and 12 bases lay in between.

CDR3 in amino acids: CASSIVYPTSSPLHF. The CDR3, as DNA: TGTGCCAGCAGCATAGTTTACCCCACGAGTTCACCCCTCCACTTT. The genes are TRBV5-8 and TRBJ1-6, with D unresolved. The CDR3 has 15 amino acids. The V gene lost 4 bases and the J gene lost 9 bases, with 17 bases spanning the gap. Germline V gene lookup returns CDR1 SGHTS and CDR2 YDEGEE.

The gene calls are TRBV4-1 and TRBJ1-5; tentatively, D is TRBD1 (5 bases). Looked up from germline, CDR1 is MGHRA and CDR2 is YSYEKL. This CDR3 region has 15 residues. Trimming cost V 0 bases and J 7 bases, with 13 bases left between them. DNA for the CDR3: TGCGCCAGCAGCCAAGATACAGGTCCTGGACAGCCCCAGCATTTT. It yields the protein CASSQDTGPGQPQHF.

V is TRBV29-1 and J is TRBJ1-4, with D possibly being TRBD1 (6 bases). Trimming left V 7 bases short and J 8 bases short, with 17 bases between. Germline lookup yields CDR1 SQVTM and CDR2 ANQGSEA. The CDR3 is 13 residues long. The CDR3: CSALRGVGEKLFF. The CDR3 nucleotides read TGCAGCGCCCTCAGGGGAGTAGGCGAAAAACTGTTTTTT.

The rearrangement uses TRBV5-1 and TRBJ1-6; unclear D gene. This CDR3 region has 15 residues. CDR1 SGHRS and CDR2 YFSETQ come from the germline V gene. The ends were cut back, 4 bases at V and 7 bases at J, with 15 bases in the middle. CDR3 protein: CASSPWENHNSPLHF. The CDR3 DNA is TGCGCCAGCAGCCCATGGGAAAATCACAATTCACCCCTCCACTTT.

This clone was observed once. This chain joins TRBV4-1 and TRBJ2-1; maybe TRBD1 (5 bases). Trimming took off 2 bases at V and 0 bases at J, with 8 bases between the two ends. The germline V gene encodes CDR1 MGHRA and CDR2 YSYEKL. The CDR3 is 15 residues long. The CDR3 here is CASSQQDISYNEQFF. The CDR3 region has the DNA TGCGCCAGCAGCCAACAGGACATCTCCTACAATGAGCAGTTCTTC.

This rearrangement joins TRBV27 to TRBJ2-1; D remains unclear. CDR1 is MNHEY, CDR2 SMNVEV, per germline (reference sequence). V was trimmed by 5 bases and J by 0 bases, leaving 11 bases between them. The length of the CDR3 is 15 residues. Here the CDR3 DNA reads TGTGCCAGCAGTATTTCCCCTACCTCCTACAATGAGCAGTTCTTC. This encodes CASSISPTSYNEQFF.

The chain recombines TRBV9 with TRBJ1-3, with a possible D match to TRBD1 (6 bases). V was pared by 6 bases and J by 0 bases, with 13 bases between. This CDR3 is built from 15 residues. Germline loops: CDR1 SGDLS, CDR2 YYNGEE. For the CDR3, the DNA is TGTGCCAGCAACAAGACAGGCTACTCTGGAAACACCATATATTTT. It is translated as CASNKTGYSGNTIYF.

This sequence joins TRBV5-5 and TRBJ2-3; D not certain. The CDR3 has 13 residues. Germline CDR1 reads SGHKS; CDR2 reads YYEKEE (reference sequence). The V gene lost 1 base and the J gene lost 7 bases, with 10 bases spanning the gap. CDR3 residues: CASSLSRENTQYF. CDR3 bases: TGTGCCAGCAGCTTGAGTAGGGAAAATACGCAGTATTTT.

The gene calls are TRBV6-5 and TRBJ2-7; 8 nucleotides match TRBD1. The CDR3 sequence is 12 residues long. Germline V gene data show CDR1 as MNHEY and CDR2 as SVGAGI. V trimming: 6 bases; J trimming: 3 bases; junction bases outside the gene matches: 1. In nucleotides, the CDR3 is TGTGCCAGCAGGGACAGGGTCTACGAGCAGTACTTC. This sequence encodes CASRDRVYEQYF.

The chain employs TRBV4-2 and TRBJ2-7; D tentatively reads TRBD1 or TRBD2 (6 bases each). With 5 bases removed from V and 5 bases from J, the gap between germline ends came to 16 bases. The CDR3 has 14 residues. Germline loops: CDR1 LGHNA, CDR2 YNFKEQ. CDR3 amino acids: CASSRDKTSNEQYF. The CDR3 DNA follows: TGTGCCAGCAGCAGGGACAAGACTAGTAACGAGCAGTACTTC.

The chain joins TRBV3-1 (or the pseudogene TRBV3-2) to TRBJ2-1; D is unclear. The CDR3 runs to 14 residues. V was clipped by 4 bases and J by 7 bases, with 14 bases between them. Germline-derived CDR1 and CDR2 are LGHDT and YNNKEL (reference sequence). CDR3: CASSPSVGLNEQFF. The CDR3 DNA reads TGTGCCAGCAGCCCATCGGTGGGTCTTAATGAGCAGTTCTTC.

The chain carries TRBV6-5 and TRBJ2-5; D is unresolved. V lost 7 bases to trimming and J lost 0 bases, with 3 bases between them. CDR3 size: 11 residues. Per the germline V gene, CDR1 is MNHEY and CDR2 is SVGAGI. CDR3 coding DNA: TGTGCCAGCACCAACCAAGAGACCCAGTACTTC. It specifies CASTNQETQYF.

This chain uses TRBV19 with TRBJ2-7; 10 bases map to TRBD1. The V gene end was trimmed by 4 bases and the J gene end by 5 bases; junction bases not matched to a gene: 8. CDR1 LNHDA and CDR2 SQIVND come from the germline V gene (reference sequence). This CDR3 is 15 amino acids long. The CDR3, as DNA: TGTGCCAGTAGTAGACAGGGGGCCCCCCACCACGAGCAGTACTTC. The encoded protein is CASSRQGAPHHEQYF.

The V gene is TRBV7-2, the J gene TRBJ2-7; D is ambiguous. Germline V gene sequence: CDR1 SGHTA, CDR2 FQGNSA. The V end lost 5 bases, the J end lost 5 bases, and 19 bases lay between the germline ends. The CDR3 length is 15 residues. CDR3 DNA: TGTGCCAGCAGCCCATCATCTAGGGTCCGACACGAGCAGTACTTC. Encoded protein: CASSPSSRVRHEQYF.

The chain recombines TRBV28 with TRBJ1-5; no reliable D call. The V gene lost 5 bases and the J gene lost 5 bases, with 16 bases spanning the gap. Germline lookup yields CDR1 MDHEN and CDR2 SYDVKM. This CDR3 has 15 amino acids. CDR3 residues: CASSLPVQLYQPQHF. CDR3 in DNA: TGTGCCAGCAGTCTCCCTGTGCAGCTTTATCAGCCCCAGCATTTT.

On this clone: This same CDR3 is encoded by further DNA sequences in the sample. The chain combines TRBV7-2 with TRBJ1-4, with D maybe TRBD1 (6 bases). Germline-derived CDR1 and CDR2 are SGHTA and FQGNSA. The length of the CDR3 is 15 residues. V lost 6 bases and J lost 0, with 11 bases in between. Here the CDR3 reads CASSFQGTTNEKLFF. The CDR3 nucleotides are TGTGCCAGCAGTTTTCAGGGGACAACTAATGAAAAACTGTTTTTT.

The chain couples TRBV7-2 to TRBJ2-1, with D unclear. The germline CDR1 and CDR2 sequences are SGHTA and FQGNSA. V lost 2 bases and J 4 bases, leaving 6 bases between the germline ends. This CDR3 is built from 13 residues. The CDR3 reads CASSLQSYNEQFF. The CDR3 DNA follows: TGTGCCAGCAGCTTACAGTCATACAATGAGCAGTTCTTC.